The 5 T cell receptor beta chains in this list originate from one sample, sequenced in a study of OX40 agonist ivuxolimab in advanced cancers. Generated by immunoSEQ multiplex PCR, the TCRdb table keeps only in-frame clones and is missing some. In the table there are around 31,000 clones, around 90% of which are singletons. The sample in question was CD4+ or CD8+ T cells sorted from blood, obtained in a trial of the OX40 agonist ivuxolimab. The receptor set was obtained from an adult with an advanced solid tumor such as melanoma, head and neck, liver or kidney cancer.

The chain joins TRBV5-6 to TRBJ1-1; no clear D. V was cut by 0 bases and J by 0 bases, with 6 bases left in between. CDR3 size: 14 residues. Looked up from germline, CDR1 is SGHDT and CDR2 is YYEEEE. The CDR3 loop reads CASSLDRVNTEAFF. Here the CDR3 DNA reads TGTGCCAGCAGCTTGGACAGAGTGAACACTGAAGCTTTCTTT.

The chain uses TRBV15 and TRBJ2-1; 11 positions match TRBD1. The V segment lost 3 bases and the J segment 5 bases; nucleotides outside the gene matches: 3. This CDR3 is 15 amino acids long. In germline, CDR1 is LNHNV, CDR2 YYDKDF (reference sequence). CDR3 DNA: TGTGCCACCAGCAGGGACAGGGGGCCGAACAATGAGCAGTTCTTC. It encodes CATSRDRGPNNEQFF.

J is TRBJ2-1 and V is TRBV9, with 7 nucleotides matching TRBD2. Losses at the gene ends were 3 bases for V and 0 bases for J; bases not matched to a gene: 6. Germline V CDR1 and CDR2: SGDLS, YYNGEE. This CDR3 spans 16 amino acids. Written as DNA, the CDR3 is TGTGCCAGCAGCGGGGCTAGCGGAATCTCCTACAATGAGCAGTTCTTC. It translates to CASSGASGISYNEQFF.

The J gene is TRBJ1-5, the V gene TRBV7-9; weak D call: TRBD1 (5 bases). V was cut by 1 base and J by 7 bases, with 11 bases left in between. This CDR3 has 14 residues. From germline, CDR1 is SEHNR and CDR2 FQNEAQ (reference sequence). The CDR3 DNA sequence: TGTGCCAGCAGCTTAGGTCCAGGGAACCAGCCCCAGCATTTT. Amino acid sequence: CASSLGPGNQPQHF.

The chain links TRBV4-1 to TRBJ1-5, with D unclear. Looked up from germline, CDR1 is MGHRA and CDR2 is YSYEKL. The CDR3 extends over 15 amino acids. Trimming took off 4 bases at V and 2 bases at J, with 12 bases between the two ends. Here the CDR3 DNA reads TGCGCCAGCAGCCGGCGGACGGACGGCAATCAGCCCCAGCATTTT. Translation: CASSRRTDGNQPQHF.